The 2 T cell receptor beta chains below all came from one sample that was sequenced in a study of beta chain features in type 1 diabetes. The sequenced template was cDNA made from the entire isolated RNA. Profiling relied on immunoSEQ multiplex PCR, and the TCRdb table lists in-frame clones only, not all of them. The sample holds around 430,000 clones, over 25% seen once. The sequencing sample was made of naive CD4+ T cells from blood. The receptors here all came from a man younger than 30 in good health.

The chain joins TRBV5-1 to TRBJ2-1; 8 bases agree with TRBD2. V lost 4 bases and J lost 0; bases outside the gene matches: 9. There are 17 residues in the CDR3. Germline-derived CDR1 and CDR2 are SGHRS and YFSETQ. The CDR3 reads CASSAGSGSLSYNEQFF. In nucleotides, the CDR3 is TGCGCCAGCAGCGCGGGGAGCGGGAGCCTCTCCTACAATGAGCAGTTCTTC.

The rearrangement uses TRBV4-3 and TRBJ2-2, with 8 nucleotides matching TRBD1. CDR3 size: 16 residues. Losses at the gene ends were 3 bases for V and 0 bases for J; bases not matched to a gene: 3. From germline, CDR1 is LGHNA and CDR2 YSLEER. The CDR3 nucleotides read TGCGCCAGCAGCCAGGGACAGGCGACGAACACCGGGGAGCTGTTTTTT. Amino acid sequence: CASSQGQATNTGELFF.